The rows below give T cell receptor beta chains drawn from one sample of a study of CD8 T cells in Susac syndrome. Using its own MiXCR run on the immunoSEQ multiplex PCR reads, TCRdb lists one record per CDR3 protein. This table holds roughly 200,000 distinct CDR3 sequences, 95% found once. The specimen sequenced was CD4+ T cells from PBMCs. The receptors shown here come from a human donor in good health. Each CDR3 is given with its conserved first and last residue. The order of the fields is J gene, V gene, D gene, clone size, CDR3 protein, CDR3 DNA. The D gene is left open where the match is weak. Only part of the rows carry a size: once, few, many, or a class if the clone is expanded.

TRBJ2-1,TRBV30,TRBD2,once,CAWSGSGMFNEQFF,TGTGCCTGGAGCGGTAGCGGGATGTTCAATGAGCAGTTCTTC
TRBJ2-3,TRBV12-5,.,.,CASLEGAQMGTQYF,TGTGCTAGCTTAGAGGGTGCACAGATGGGTACGCAGTATTTT
TRBJ2-1,TRBV19,TRBD2,.,CASQLMGLHGNEQFF,TGTGCCAGTCAACTGATGGGACTACATGGAAATGAGCAGTTCTTC
TRBJ2-3,TRBV27,TRBD2,.,CATTGGRGPPYTDTQYF,TGTGCCACCACAGGCGGGAGAGGCCCTCCCTACACAGATACGCAGTATTTT
TRBJ1-1,TRBV12-5,TRBD1,once,CASGLGDRLEAFF,TGTGCTAGTGGTTTGGGGGACAGGCTCGAAGCTTTCTTT
TRBJ1-1,TRBV7-3,.,.,CASSAQQNTEAFF,TGTGCCAGCAGCGCTCAACAGAACACTGAAGCTTTCTTT
TRBJ1-2,TRBV10-3,.,.,CAISEPGSYGYTF,TGTGCCATCAGTGAACCGGGAAGCTATGGCTACACCTTC
TRBJ2-1,TRBV27,.,.,CASQKSLRANNEQFF,TGTGCCAGCCAGAAATCTCTCCGGGCCAACAATGAGCAGTTCTTC
TRBJ1-2,TRBV11-2,.,.,CASSARGPNYGYTF,TGTGCCAGCAGCGCCAGGGGCCCTAACTATGGCTACACCTTC
TRBJ1-1,TRBV27,.,.,CASSLFRENTEAFF,TGTGCCAGCAGTTTATTCCGGGAGAACACTGAAGCTTTCTTT
TRBJ2-3,TRBV5-1,TRBD2,.,CASSPWTSGEADTQYF,TGCGCCAGCAGCCCCTGGACTAGCGGGGAGGCAGATACGCAGTATTTT
TRBJ1-1,TRBV7-2,.,once,CASSYRVDTEAFF,TGTGCCAGCAGTTACAGGGTAGACACTGAAGCTTTCTTT
TRBJ1-2,TRBV20-1,TRBD1,.,CSARGQFYGYTF,TGCAGTGCTAGGGGACAGTTCTATGGCTACACCTTC
TRBJ1-1,TRBV20-1,.,.,CSARAGFGENTEAFF,TGCAGTGCTCGAGCAGGGTTCGGGGAGAACACTGAAGCTTTCTTT
TRBJ1-4,TRBV3-1,TRBD1,.,CASSQASGGSEKLFF,TGTGCCAGCAGCCAAGCTTCAGGGGGCAGTGAAAAACTGTTTTTT
TRBJ1-5,TRBV7-3,.,few,CASSIPGGPQHF,TGTGCCAGCAGCATCCCCGGAGGTCCCCAGCATTTT
TRBJ2-5,TRBV18,TRBD2,.,CASSPQGRASFETQYF,TGTGCCAGCTCACCGCAAGGGAGGGCCTCTTTCGAGACCCAGTACTTC
TRBJ2-1,TRBV4-3,.,once,CASSPGGWGYNEQFF,TGCGCCAGCAGCCCTGGAGGGTGGGGCTACAATGAGCAGTTCTTC
TRBJ1-1,TRBV13,.,.,CASSPPLAGPMNTEAFF,TGTGCCAGCAGCCCTCCGCTGGCAGGGCCGATGAACACTGAAGCTTTCTTT
TRBJ1-1,TRBV30,TRBD1,.,CAWSLDRDSEAFF,TGTGCCTGGAGTCTGGACAGGGACTCTGAAGCTTTCTTT
TRBJ1-6,TRBV2,.,.,CASSAARTNSPLHF,TGTGCCAGCAGTGCCGCCAGAACCAATTCACCCCTCCACTTT
TRBJ2-3,TRBV6-5,TRBD1,.,CASSYTNTGVGPDTQYF,TGTGCCAGCAGTTACACTAACACAGGGGTCGGTCCAGATACGCAGTATTTT
TRBJ1-5,TRBV20-1,.,.,CSARRVDRPNQPQHF,TGCAGTGCTAGGAGGGTCGACAGACCTAATCAGCCCCAGCATTTT
TRBJ2-5,TRBV28,.,.,CASSLRREAQYF,TGTGCCAGCAGTTTGAGAAGAGAGGCCCAGTACTTC
TRBJ2-3,TRBV7-9,.,.,CASSLTEFTQYF,TGTGCCAGCAGCTTGACGGAGTTTACGCAGTATTTT
TRBJ2-1,TRBV27,TRBD1,.,CASADRVLYNEQFF,TGTGCCAGCGCGGACAGGGTCTTGTACAATGAGCAGTTCTTC
TRBJ1-2,TRBV30,.,.,CAWSRQGNLPPYGYTF,TGTGCCTGGAGTCGCCAGGGTAACCTACCTCCCTATGGCTACACCTTC
TRBJ2-4,TRBV5-1,.,.,CASSFQEGGDIQYF,TGCGCCAGCAGCTTCCAAGAAGGGGGAGACATTCAGTACTTC
TRBJ1-1,TRBV30,.,.,CAWSVKGVTEAFF,TGTGCCTGGAGTGTAAAGGGAGTCACTGAAGCTTTCTTT
TRBJ1-2,TRBV6-5,TRBD1,.,CASSYALRDRGGYYGYTF,TGTGCCAGCAGTTACGCTCTACGGGACAGGGGCGGATACTATGGCTACACCTTC
TRBJ1-5,TRBV20-1,TRBD1,.,CSASQGTMNQPQHF,TGCAGTGCTTCACAGGGGACAATGAATCAGCCCCAGCATTTT
TRBJ2-7,TRBV5-1,.,.,CASSLVSAYEQYF,TGCGCCAGCAGCTTGGTCTCTGCGTACGAGCAGTACTTC
TRBJ2-5,TRBV12-3/TRBV12-4,.,.,CASNRAEETQYF,TGTGCCAGTAATAGGGCCGAAGAGACCCAGTACTTC
TRBJ2-2,TRBV19,.,.,CASSILGPPGELFF,TGTGCCAGTAGTATTCTCGGCCCTCCCGGGGAGCTGTTTTTT
TRBJ2-5,TRBV21-1,.,.,CASSKGDPGSSQETQYF,TGTGCCAGCAGCAAAGGGGATCCGGGCTCCTCCCAAGAGACCCAGTACTTC
TRBJ2-1,TRBV11-2,TRBD1,.,CASSLYPPGQGANEQFF,TGTGCCAGCAGCTTATACCCTCCGGGACAGGGGGCTAACGAGCAGTTCTTC
TRBJ1-1,TRBV6-5,.,.,CASSYSWGTEAFF,TGTGCCAGCAGTTACTCGTGGGGCACTGAAGCTTTCTTT
TRBJ1-5,TRBV30,.,.,CAWSPGLAQPQHF,TGTGCCTGGAGTCCGGGACTGGCTCAGCCCCAGCATTTT
TRBJ1-5,TRBV27,.,.,CASSLFCGYSNQPQHF,TGTGCCAGCAGTTTATTCTGCGGTTATAGCAATCAGCCCCAGCATTTT
TRBJ2-1,TRBV6-5,.,.,CASFGDGRGEQFF,TGTGCCAGCTTCGGTGACGGTCGCGGTGAGCAGTTCTTC
TRBJ2-1,TRBV9,.,once,CASSVALTDYNEQFF,TGTGCCAGCAGCGTAGCTCTTACCGATTACAATGAGCAGTTCTTC
TRBJ1-2,TRBV20-1,.,once,CSAWTPTNYGYTF,TGCAGTGCTTGGACCCCAACCAACTATGGCTACACCTTC
TRBJ2-1,TRBV29-1,.,.,CSVDVQSGVEQFF,TGCAGCGTTGATGTTCAGTCCGGGGTAGAGCAGTTCTTC
TRBJ2-7,TRBV25-1,TRBD1,.,CANRTGRRCYEQYF,TGTGCCAACCGGACAGGGAGGCGGTGCTACGAGCAGTACTTC
TRBJ1-5,TRBV20-1,TRBD1,.,CSAGQGNQPQHF,TGCAGTGCTGGACAGGGGAATCAGCCCCAGCATTTT
TRBJ2-3,TRBV11-2,TRBD1,.,CASSLGQGSDTQYF,TGTGCCAGCAGCTTGGGACAGGGGTCAGATACGCAGTATTTT
TRBJ1-4,TRBV28,.,.,CASSLGTEKLFF,TGTGCCAGCAGTTTGGGCACCGAAAAACTGTTTTTT
TRBJ2-5,TRBV20-1,.,.,CSASGNQETQYF,TGCAGTGCTTCTGGGAACCAAGAGACCCAGTACTTC
TRBJ1-1,TRBV29-1,TRBD1,.,CSGGQGWDTEAFF,TGCAGCGGTGGACAGGGCTGGGACACTGAAGCTTTCTTT
TRBJ2-3,TRBV2,TRBD1,.,CASSRQGASTDTQYF,TGTGCCAGCAGTCGACAGGGGGCGAGCACAGATACGCAGTATTTT
TRBJ1-1,TRBV18,TRBD1,.,CASSPHRIDRGLNTEAFF,TGTGCCAGCTCACCACACAGGATTGACAGGGGATTGAACACTGAAGCTTTCTTT
TRBJ1-2,TRBV4-3,.,.,CASSLNIRGAGNYGYTF,TGCGCCAGCAGCCTAAACATCCGGGGTGCGGGGAACTATGGCTACACCTTC
TRBJ2-6,TRBV20-1,.,.,CSGGRSGANVLTF,TGCAGTGGGGGACGTTCTGGGGCCAACGTCCTGACTTTC
TRBJ2-1,TRBV3-1,.,.,CASSQGGANNEQFF,TGTGCCAGCAGCCAAGGCGGGGCTAACAATGAGCAGTTCTTC
TRBJ2-5,TRBV25-1,.,.,CASSFREAGTQYF,TGTGCCAGCAGTTTCAGGGAGGCCGGGACCCAGTACTTC
TRBJ2-3,TRBV5-6,.,.,CASSLGSSSDTQYF,TGTGCCAGCAGCTTGGGATCTAGTTCCGATACGCAGTATTTT
TRBJ2-6,TRBV28,.,.,CASSFDSSGANVLTF,TGTGCCAGCAGTTTTGATTCCTCTGGGGCCAACGTCCTGACTTTC
TRBJ1-3,TRBV15,.,.,CATSVSGNTIYF,TGTGCCACCAGCGTCTCTGGAAACACCATATATTTT
TRBJ1-6,TRBV13,TRBD1,.,CASSPMTGSNSPLHF,TGTGCCAGCAGCCCAATGACAGGGTCGAATTCACCCCTCCACTTT